The clone carrying this T cell receptor (beta chain) was seen more than once but under ten times. Antigen: not known. Once RNA had been extracted, it was reverse transcribed into cDNA to act as the sequencing template. Repertoires were generated with immunoSEQ multiplex PCR, while TCRdb's copy carries only in-frame clones and drops some. The table records around 150,000 clones, 50% to 65% of them present only once. The sample is drawn from a study of CD8+ T cells in alopecia areata. General study results and limits: Affected lesional scalp, above all in alopecia totalis/universalis, was more clonal than normal scalp. Scalp data also include sequences from resident alphabeta T cells of normal skin.

CDR1 is MNHEY and CDR2 is SMNVEV in the germline V gene (reference sequence). Trimming pared 5 bases from V and 4 bases from J, leaving 14 bases between. This CDR3 region has 14 residues. This clonotype originated in a human donor in good health. The chain combines TRBV27 with TRBJ1-1; tentatively, D is TRBD1 (6 bases). The sequenced material came from CD4+ T cells sorted from blood. The CDR3 DNA is TGTGCCAGCAGTCATCTCGGGGGCATCACTGAAGCTTTCTTT. Its translation is CASSHLGGITEAFF.